The 27 T cell receptor beta chains presented below share a single source sample, sequenced in a study of T cells in Graves' hyperthyroidism and ophthalmopathy. TCR beta CDR3 regions were amplified from RNA. Primed by the HTBI set, a first-round RT-PCR was run on the TCR CDR3. TCRdb reprocessed the multiplex PCR reads with MiXCR, giving one entry per CDR3 protein. Of about 540,000 distinct CDR3 sequences listed, about 45% are singletons. Specimen: peripheral blood or thyroid tissue (not recorded which). The receptors derive from a young woman with Graves' hyperthyroidism.

This clonotype was counted ten times or more. This chain joins TRBV25-1 and TRBJ1-2, with D hard to call. This CDR3 region has 13 residues. CDR1 MGHDK and CDR2 SYGVNS come from the germline V gene. With 3 bases removed from V and 7 bases from J, the gap between germline ends came to 12 bases. The CDR3 nucleotides are TGTGCCAGCAGTGATTATCGCGTCGGTGGCTACACCTTC. It specifies CASSDYRVGGYTF.

This clonotype appeared a few times. The junction does not match germline at one end; this may be a read error. The chain employs TRBV10-3 and TRBJ1-1, with 11 bases aligning to TRBD1. Germline V gene lookup returns CDR1 ENHRY and CDR2 SYGVKD. The CDR3 is 15 residues long. The CDR3 DNA reads as TGTGCCAGCAGTTTCGGGACAGGGGGTGACACTGAAGCTTTCTTT. Protein sequence: CASSFGTGGDTEAFF.

This clonotype was counted ten times or more. The rearrangement joins TRBV7-9 to TRBJ2-5; D is possibly TRBD2 (5 bases). Germline V CDR1 and CDR2: SEHNR, FQNEAQ (reference sequence). V was cut by 5 bases and J by 7 bases, with 14 bases left in between. The CDR3 extends over 13 amino acids. The CDR3 reads CASSPSGVGTQYF. Here the CDR3 DNA reads TGTGCCAGCAGCCCATCCGGGGTCGGGACCCAGTACTTC.

Regarding this clonotype: In this CDR3 the conserved last residue, phenylalanine or tryptophan, is missing, so a read error is likely. The rearrangement joins TRBV7-2 to TRBJ1-3, with D tentatively TRBD1 (6 bases). The CDR3 runs 15 residues. Germline values: CDR1 SGHTA, CDR2 FQGNSA. The ends were cut back, 5 bases at V and 4 bases at J, with 15 bases in the middle. In nucleotides, the CDR3 is TGTGCCAGCAGCCAAGAGGAGGACAGCGGAAACACCATATATTCT. This encodes CASSQEEDSGNTIYS.

The chain carries TRBV24-1 and TRBJ1-2, with 10 bases aligning to TRBD1. Germline V gene data show CDR1 as KGHDR and CDR2 as SFDVKD. The trim removed 5 bases at V and 7 bases at J, leaving 3 bases unmatched. The CDR3 sequence is 13 residues long. The CDR3, as DNA: TGTGCCACCAGTGGAGACAGGGGGCTTGGCTACACCTTC. Its translation is CATSGDRGLGYTF.

In this sample, this clonotype turned up a few times. One end of the junction fails to match germline, which may point to a read error. The chain combines TRBV7-9 with TRBJ2-5; 7 positions agree with TRBD1. This CDR3 is 15 amino acids long. The germline V gene has CDR1 SEHNR and CDR2 FQNEAQ (reference sequence). The CDR3 is CASSALTGVGETQYF. CDR3 in DNA: TGCGCCAGCAGCGCCCTAACAGGGGTCGGGGAGACCCAGTACTTC.

The count of this clonotype is one. An end of the junction does not agree with germline; a read error may underlie this. The chain employs TRBV6-1 and TRBJ1-3; D unclear. The germline V gene encodes CDR1 MNHNS and CDR2 SASEGT. The CDR3 spans 12 residues. The chain's CDR3 is CASWHSGNAIYF. The CDR3 coding sequence is TGTGCCAGCTGGCACTCTGGAAACGCCATATATTTT.

This clonotype was counted only a few times. The chain joins TRBV7-9 to TRBJ1-2, with D perhaps TRBD1 (6 bases). The germline gives CDR1 SEHNR, CDR2 FQNEAQ (reference sequence). The V and J ends lost 3 bases and 4 bases respectively, with 12 bases between them. CDR3 length equals 14 residues. CDR3 region: CASSLEPGAYGYTF. CDR3 nucleotides: TGTGCCAGCAGCTTGGAACCGGGGGCCTATGGCTACACCTTC.

This clonotype has at least ten counts. The DNA of the CDR3 is TGCAGCGTTGACGTAGCGTACACCGGGGAGCTGTTTTTT. It codes for CSVDVAYTGELFF. The chain recombines TRBV29-1 with TRBJ2-2; D may be TRBD2 (5 bases). CDR3 length: 13 residues. The V end lost 3 bases, the J end lost 3 bases, and 8 bases lay between the germline ends. Germline V gene sequence: CDR1 SQVTM, CDR2 ANQGSEA.

The chain couples TRBV11-2 to TRBJ1-3, with a weak D call TRBD1 (5 bases). Trimming cost V 4 bases and J 0 bases, with 10 bases left between them. This CDR3 contains 15 residues. Germline lookup yields CDR1 SGHAT and CDR2 FQNNGV. CDR3 residues: CASSSEQVSGNTIYF. The CDR3 DNA is TGTGCCAGCAGCTCGGAACAGGTCTCTGGAAACACCATATATTTT.

This clonotype was seen ten or more times. V is TRBV5-8 and J is TRBJ2-5; D assignment may be TRBD1 or TRBD2 (5 bases each). This CDR3 region has 13 residues. V was shortened by 2 bases and J by 5 bases, with 10 bases between the two germline ends. From germline, CDR1 is SGHTS and CDR2 YDEGEE. This CDR3 reads CASSFGDVETQYF. The DNA for the CDR3 is TGTGCCAGCAGCTTCGGGGACGTGGAGACCCAGTACTTC.

J is TRBJ1-4 and V is TRBV2; a possible D gene is TRBD1 (6 bases). Trimming removed 5 bases from V and 10 bases from J, with 14 bases in between. Germline V lookup: CDR1 SNHLY, CDR2 FYNNEI. The length of the CDR3 is 13 residues. The DNA for the CDR3 is TGTGCCAGCAGTACCGGGGGCCCTGGAAAACTGTTTTTT. This codes for CASSTGGPGKLFF.

This clonotype was counted a few times. The chain couples TRBV6-5 to TRBJ1-1; a weak D match, TRBD1 (6 bases). Germline V lookup: CDR1 MNHEY, CDR2 SVGAGI. This CDR3 region has 14 residues. The V gene lost 6 bases and the J gene lost 0 bases, with 11 bases spanning the gap. CDR3 amino acids: CASRATGMNTEAFF. The DNA for the CDR3 is TGTGCCAGCAGAGCGACAGGAATGAACACTGAAGCTTTCTTT.

This sequence joins TRBV9 and TRBJ1-6, with 8 bases fitting TRBD1. This CDR3 region has 15 residues. Germline loops: CDR1 SGDLS, CDR2 YYNGEE. V gave up 3 bases and J gave up 7 bases; unmatched junction bases: 6. CDR3 protein: CASSGGTGGNSPLHF. The CDR3 DNA is TGTGCCAGCAGCGGCGGGACAGGTGGGAATTCACCCCTCCACTTT.

As to this clonotype: One junction end does not reproduce the germline sequence, and a read error may be involved. The rearrangement uses TRBV7-9 and TRBJ2-5; possibly TRBD1 for D (6 bases). Germline lookup yields CDR1 SEHNR and CDR2 FQNEAQ (reference sequence). This CDR3 region has 13 residues. CDR3 in amino acids: CASSLGHQETQHF. In DNA form, the CDR3 reads TGTGCCAGCAGCTTGGGACACCAAGAGACCCAGCACTTC.

The V gene is TRBV29-1, the J gene TRBJ1-5; 7 bases line up with TRBD1. The V and J ends lost 7 bases and 7 bases, in that order; junction bases with no gene match: 7. The germline V gene has CDR1 SQVTM and CDR2 ANQGSEA. This CDR3 contains 12 residues. DNA of the CDR3: TGCAGCGCTAGACAGGGAATGCAGCCCCAGCATTTT. This codes for CSARQGMQPQHF.

This rearrangement joins TRBV6-1 to TRBJ2-2; no clear D. The V gene lost 1 base and the J gene lost 7 bases, with 7 bases spanning the gap. This CDR3 is built from 13 residues. Germline V gene data show CDR1 as MNHNS and CDR2 as SASEGT. CDR3 DNA sequence: TGTGCCAGCAGTGAAGTGGAGATCGGGGAGCTGTTTTTT. Its translation: CASSEVEIGELFF.

Many counts were recorded for this clonotype. The chain joins TRBV29-1 to TRBJ1-1; possibly TRBD1 for D (5 bases). Germline values: CDR1 SQVTM, CDR2 ANQGSEA. This CDR3 spans 11 amino acids. The germline V and J ends were trimmed by 3 bases and 4 bases, with 6 bases remaining between them. The CDR3 protein is CSVDRVTEAFF. The CDR3 nucleotides are TGCAGCGTTGACAGGGTCACTGAAGCTTTCTTT.

The V and J genes are TRBV6-1 and TRBJ2-7; no reliable D call. From germline, CDR1 is MNHNS and CDR2 SASEGT. The CDR3 has 14 amino acids. Trimming took off 5 bases at V and 0 bases at J, with 11 bases between the two ends. The CDR3 region is CASSYGFTSYEQYF. The CDR3, as DNA: TGTGCCAGCAGTTACGGGTTCACCTCCTACGAGCAGTACTTC.

This clonotype occurred a few times. This chain links TRBV2 with TRBJ1-3; D not resolved. V shed 4 bases and J shed 0 bases, with 7 bases lying between them. This CDR3 has 14 amino acids. CDR1 is SNHLY, CDR2 FYNNEI, per germline. The CDR3 here is CASSGRSSGNTIYF. The CDR3 nucleotides read TGTGCCAGCAGTGGTCGGAGCTCTGGAAACACCATATATTTT.

This clonotype was seen at least ten times. The V call is TRBV29-1, the J call TRBJ1-1, with 9 bases fitting TRBD1. Germline CDR1 is SQVTM and CDR2 is ANQGSEA. After removal of 3 bases from V and 1 base from J, the junction contained 0 bases not matched to a gene. The CDR3 contains 13 residues. The CDR3 coding sequence is TGCAGCGTTGAGGGACAGGGGAACACTGAAGCTTTCTTT. Its translation is CSVEGQGNTEAFF. Filled out from reference TRBV29-1 and TRBJ1-1, the complete variable domain reads SAVISQKPSRDICQRGTSLTIQCQVDSQVTMMFWYRQQPGQSLTLIATANQGSEATYESGFVIDKFPISRPNLTFSTLTVSNMSPEDSSIYLCSVEGQGNTEAFFGQGTRLTVV.

V usage is TRBV15 and J usage is TRBJ1-2; a weak D match, TRBD1 (6 bases). The CDR3 contains 14 residues. The V and J ends lost 3 bases and 6 bases respectively, with 14 bases between them. Germline-derived CDR1 and CDR2 are LNHNV and YYDKDF (reference sequence). CDR3 nucleotide sequence: TGTGCCACCAGCAGGCAACAGGGTATTCATGGCTACACCTTC. Translated: CATSRQQGIHGYTF.

This clonotype was counted at least ten times. A read error may produce the germline difference seen at one junction end. The chain recombines TRBV15 with TRBJ1-2; TRBD1 agrees at 9 bases. CDR3 size: 11 residues. Germline CDR1 LNHNV, CDR2 YYDKDF (reference sequence). DNA of the CDR3: TGTGCCACCAGCACCCGGGACAGGGAGCCCTTC. Its protein product is CATSTRDREPF.

The rearrangement uses TRBV11-2 and TRBJ2-7; D ambiguous. This CDR3 is built from 14 residues. V lost 2 bases, J lost 8 bases, and 16 bases lay in between. The germline V gene encodes CDR1 SGHAT and CDR2 FQNNGV. CDR3 sequence: CASSLSFRSHQQYF. The CDR3, as DNA: TGTGCCAGCAGCTTATCGTTCCGGAGCCACCAGCAGTACTTC.

This clonotype was recorded at least ten times. The CDR3 spells CASSFHSGRQYEQYF. In nucleotides, the CDR3 is TGTGCCAGCAGCTTTCATAGCGGGAGGCAATACGAGCAGTACTTC. The chain employs TRBV7-9 and TRBJ2-7, with TRBD2 identical over 10 bases. Germline assignment: CDR1 SEHNR and CDR2 FQNEAQ (reference sequence). The CDR3 spans 15 residues. Trimming removed 3 bases from V and 4 bases from J; junction bases left unmatched: 6.

Points on this clonotype: The CDR3 carries no conserved terminal phenylalanine or tryptophan, so it likely arises from a read error. The DNA is left out, because the CDR3 cannot be placed on it with certainty; the CDR3 is given as TCRdb lists it. The rearrangement links TRBV9 to TRBJ1-4. The CDR3 has 8 amino acids, counting both end residues. The germline CDR1 and CDR2 sequences are SGDLS and YYNGEE. This CDR3 is CASSVAGI.

The rearrangement links TRBV19 to TRBJ2-2, with 9 bases aligning to TRBD1. CDR3 length: 14 amino acids. Germline values: CDR1 LNHDA, CDR2 SQIVND (reference sequence). The V and J ends lost 8 bases and 5 bases, in that order; junction bases with no gene match: 6. CDR3 DNA: TGTGCCAGTGGGACAGGGTATGGGACCGGGGAGCTGTTTTTT. Residues: CASGTGYGTGELFF.